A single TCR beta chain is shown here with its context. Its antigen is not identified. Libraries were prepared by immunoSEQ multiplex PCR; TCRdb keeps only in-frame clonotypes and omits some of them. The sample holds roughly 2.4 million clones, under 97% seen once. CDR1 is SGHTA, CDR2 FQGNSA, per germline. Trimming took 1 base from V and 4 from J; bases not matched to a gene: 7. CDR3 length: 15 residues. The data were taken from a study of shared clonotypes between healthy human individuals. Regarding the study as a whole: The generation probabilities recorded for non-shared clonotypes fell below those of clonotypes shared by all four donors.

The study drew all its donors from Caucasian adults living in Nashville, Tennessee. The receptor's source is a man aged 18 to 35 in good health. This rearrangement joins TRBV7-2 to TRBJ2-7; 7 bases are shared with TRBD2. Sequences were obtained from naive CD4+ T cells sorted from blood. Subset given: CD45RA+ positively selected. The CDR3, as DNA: TGTGCCAGCAGCTTAGTAGGTAGCGGGCCTTACGAGCAGTACTTC. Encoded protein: CASSLVGSGPYEQYF.